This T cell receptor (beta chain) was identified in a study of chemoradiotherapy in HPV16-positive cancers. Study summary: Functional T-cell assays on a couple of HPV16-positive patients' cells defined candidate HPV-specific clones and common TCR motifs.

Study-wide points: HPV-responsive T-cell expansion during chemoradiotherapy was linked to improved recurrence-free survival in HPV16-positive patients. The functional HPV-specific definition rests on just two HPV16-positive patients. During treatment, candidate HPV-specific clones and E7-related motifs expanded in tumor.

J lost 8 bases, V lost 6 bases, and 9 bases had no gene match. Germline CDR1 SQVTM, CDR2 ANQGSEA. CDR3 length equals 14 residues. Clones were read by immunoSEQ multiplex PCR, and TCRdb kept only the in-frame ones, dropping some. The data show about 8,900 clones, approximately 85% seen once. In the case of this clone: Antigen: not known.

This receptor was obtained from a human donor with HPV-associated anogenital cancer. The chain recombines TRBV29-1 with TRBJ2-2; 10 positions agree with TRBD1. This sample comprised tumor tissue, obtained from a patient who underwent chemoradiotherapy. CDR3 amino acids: CSVITGTGVGELFF. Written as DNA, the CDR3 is TGCAGCGTCATCACCGGGACAGGGGTTGGGGAGCTGTTTTTT.